These 7 T cell receptor beta chains were sequenced from one sample in a study of blood T cell repertoires in COVID-19. The repertoire was sequenced with immunoSEQ multiplex PCR; TCRdb's copy has only in-frame clones and lacks some. Of 110,000 to 150,000 clones listed, around four fifths are singletons. Material for sequencing was peripheral blood. The receptors were sampled from a human donor in a cohort sampled during active COVID-19.

The chain links TRBV15 to TRBJ2-1, with 14 bases lining up with TRBD2. This CDR3 is built from 16 residues. Trimming took 3 bases from V and 8 from J; bases not matched to a gene: 6. The germline CDR1 and CDR2 sequences are LNHNV and YYDKDF (reference sequence). CDR3 protein: CATSRGTSGSSDEQFF. The CDR3 DNA follows: TGTGCCACCAGCAGGGGGACTAGCGGGAGCAGTGATGAGCAGTTCTTC. Combining the CDR3 with reference TRBV15 and TRBJ2-1 gives the whole variable domain DAMVIQNPRYQVTQFGKPVTLSCSQTLNHNVMYWYQQKSSQAPKLLFHYYDKDFNNEADTPDNFQSRRPNTSFCFLDIRSPGLGDTAMYLCATSRGTSGSSDEQFFGPGTRLTVL.

The chain recombines TRBV24-1 with TRBJ2-1; 9 bases line up with TRBD2. Germline trimming cut 1 base from V and 7 bases from J; bases unmatched to any gene: 7. The germline gives CDR1 KGHDR, CDR2 SFDVKD. This CDR3 has 16 residues. The CDR3 spells CATSDFSAGGMNEQFF. DNA of the CDR3: TGTGCCACCAGTGATTTCTCAGCGGGAGGCATGAATGAGCAGTTCTTC.

This chain links TRBV9 with TRBJ2-2; D call uncertain. Looked up from germline, CDR1 is SGDLS and CDR2 is YYNGEE. V was pared by 3 bases and J by 4 bases, with 4 bases between. CDR3 length: 12 residues. The CDR3 DNA reads TGTGCCAGCAGCGCACTCACCGGGGAGCTGTTTTTT. Translating gives CASSALTGELFF.

The chain carries TRBV18 and TRBJ2-5, with 7 bases matching TRBD2. Germline CDR1 reads KGHSH; CDR2 reads LQKENI. This CDR3 is 16 amino acids long. The ends lost 1 base at V and 0 bases at J; junction bases unmatched: 5. The CDR3 loop is CASSPRILADQETQYF. DNA of the CDR3: TGTGCCAGCTCACCACGGATTCTAGCGGACCAAGAGACCCAGTACTTC.

The CDR3 nucleotides are TGTGCCAGCAGGAGGCGGCAGGGGGCTAACACCGGGGAGCTGTTTTTT. Translating gives CASRRRQGANTGELFF. The rearrangement links TRBV11-3 to TRBJ2-2; 8 positions agree with TRBD1. V trimming: 6 bases; J trimming: 2 bases; junction bases outside the gene matches: 8. The CDR3 sequence is 16 residues long. CDR1 is SGHNT and CDR2 is YENEEA in the germline V gene. Supplemented by reference TRBV11-3 and TRBJ2-2, the full variable domain reads EAGVVQSPRYKIIEKKQPVAFWCNPISGHNTLYWYLQNLGQGPELLIRYENEEAVDDSQLPKDRFSAERLKGVDSTLKIQPAELGDSAVYLCASRRRQGANTGELFFGEGSRLTVL.

The chain employs TRBV7-2 and TRBJ2-2; 11 nucleotides agree with TRBD1. This CDR3 comprises 17 residues. Trimming removed 1 base from V and 3 bases from J; junction bases left unmatched: 4. Germline V gives CDR1 SGHTA, CDR2 FQGNSA. CDR3 loop: CASSLGTGGAYTGELFF. The CDR3 DNA reads as TGTGCCAGCAGCTTAGGGACAGGGGGCGCTTACACCGGGGAGCTGTTTTTT. Full variable domain (outside the CDR3, taken from reference TRBV7-2 and TRBJ2-2): GAGVSQSPSNKVTEKGKDVELRCDPISGHTALYWYRQSLGQGLEFLIYFQGNSAPDKSGLPSDRFSAERTGGSVSTLTIQRTQQEDSAVYLCASSLGTGGAYTGELFFGEGSRLTVL.

This rearrangement joins TRBV2 to TRBJ1-6; no clear D gene. The CDR3 runs to 16 residues. V was cut by 4 bases and J by 0 bases, with 10 bases left in between. Germline V CDR1 and CDR2: SNHLY, FYNNEI. The CDR3 nucleotides are TGTGCCAGCAGTGGGTACTTAAGCTCCTATAATTCACCCCTCCACTTT. It yields the protein CASSGYLSSYNSPLHF.